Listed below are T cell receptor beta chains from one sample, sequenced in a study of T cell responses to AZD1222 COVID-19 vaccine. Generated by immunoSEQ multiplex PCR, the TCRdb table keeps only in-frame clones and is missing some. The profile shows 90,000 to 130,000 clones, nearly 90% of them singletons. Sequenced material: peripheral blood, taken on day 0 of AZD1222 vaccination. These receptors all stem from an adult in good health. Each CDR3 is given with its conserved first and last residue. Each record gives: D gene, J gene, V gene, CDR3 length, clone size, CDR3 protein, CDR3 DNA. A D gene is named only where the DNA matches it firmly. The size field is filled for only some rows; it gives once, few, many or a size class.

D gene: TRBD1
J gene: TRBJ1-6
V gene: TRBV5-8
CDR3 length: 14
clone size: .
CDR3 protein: CASSRFDRVSPLHF
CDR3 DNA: TGTGCCAGCAGCCGATTCGACAGGGTTTCACCCCTCCACTTT

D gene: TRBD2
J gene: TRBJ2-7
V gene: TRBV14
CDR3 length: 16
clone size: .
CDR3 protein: CASSPYGTSGGGQQYF
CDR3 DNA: TGTGCCAGCAGCCCATACGGGACTAGCGGGGGAGGTCAGCAGTACTTC

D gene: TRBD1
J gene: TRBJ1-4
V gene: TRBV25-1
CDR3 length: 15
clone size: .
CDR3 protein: CASRGGSGGPGKLFF
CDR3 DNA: TGTGCCAGCAGGGGAGGGTCAGGGGGGCCAGGAAAACTGTTTTTT

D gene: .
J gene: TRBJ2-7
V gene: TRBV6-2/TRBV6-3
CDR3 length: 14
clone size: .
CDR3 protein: CASSSGTPSYEQYF
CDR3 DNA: TGTGCCAGCAGTTCAGGGACACCCAGCTACGAGCAGTACTTC

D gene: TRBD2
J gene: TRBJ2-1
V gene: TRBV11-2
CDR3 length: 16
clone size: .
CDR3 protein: CASSWQGLAGGNEQFF
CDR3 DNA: TGTGCCAGCAGTTGGCAGGGACTAGCGGGAGGGAATGAGCAGTTCTTC

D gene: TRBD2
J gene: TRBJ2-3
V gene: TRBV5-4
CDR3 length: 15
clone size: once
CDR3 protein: CASSSGLGFPQGQYF
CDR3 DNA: TGTGCCAGCAGCTCGGGACTAGGCTTCCCTCAGGGGCAGTATTTT

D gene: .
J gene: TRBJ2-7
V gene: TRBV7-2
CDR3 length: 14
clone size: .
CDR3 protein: CASSQTRTHYEQYF
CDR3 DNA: TGTGCCAGCAGCCAGACTAGGACTCACTACGAGCAGTACTTC

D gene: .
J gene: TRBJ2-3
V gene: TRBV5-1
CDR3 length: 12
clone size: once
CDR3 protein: CASSADLGTQYF
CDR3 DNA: TGCGCCAGCAGCGCCGATCTGGGTACGCAGTATTTT

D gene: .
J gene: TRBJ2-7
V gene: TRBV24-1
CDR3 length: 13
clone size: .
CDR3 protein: CATSDGGLYEQYF
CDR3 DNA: TGTGCCACCAGTGACGGCGGCTTATACGAGCAGTACTTC

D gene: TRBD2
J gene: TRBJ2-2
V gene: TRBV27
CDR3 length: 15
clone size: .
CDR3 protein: CASSTPSGNTGELFF
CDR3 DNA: TGTGCCAGCAGCACCCCTAGCGGAAACACCGGGGAGCTGTTTTTT

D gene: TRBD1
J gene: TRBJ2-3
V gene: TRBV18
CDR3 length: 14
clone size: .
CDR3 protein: CASSPTGGTDTQYF
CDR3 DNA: TGTGCCAGCTCACCAACAGGGGGCACAGATACGCAGTATTTT

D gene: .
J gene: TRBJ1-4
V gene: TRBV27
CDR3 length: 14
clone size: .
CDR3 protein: CASSPASTYEKLFF
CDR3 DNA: TGTGCCAGCAGCCCCGCTAGCACGTATGAAAAACTGTTTTTT

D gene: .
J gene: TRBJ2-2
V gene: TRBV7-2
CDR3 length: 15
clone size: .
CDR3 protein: CASSFGGASTGELFF
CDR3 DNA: TGTGCCAGCAGCTTTGGGGGGGCCTCCACCGGGGAGCTGTTTTTT

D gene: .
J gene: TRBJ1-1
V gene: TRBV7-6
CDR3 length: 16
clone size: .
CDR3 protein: CASSSQSLRGNTEAFF
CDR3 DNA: TGTGCCAGCAGCTCCCAGTCTCTTCGGGGTAACACTGAAGCTTTCTTT

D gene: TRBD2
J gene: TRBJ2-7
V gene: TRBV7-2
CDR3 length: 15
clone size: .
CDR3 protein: CASSWRAGEFYEQYF
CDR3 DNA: TGTGCCAGCAGCTGGAGAGCGGGAGAATTCTACGAGCAGTACTTC

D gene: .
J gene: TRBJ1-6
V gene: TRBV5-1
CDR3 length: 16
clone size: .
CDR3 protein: CASSPGQLSYNSPLHF
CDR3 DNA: TGCGCCAGCAGCCCCGGACAGCTCTCCTATAATTCACCCCTCCACTTT

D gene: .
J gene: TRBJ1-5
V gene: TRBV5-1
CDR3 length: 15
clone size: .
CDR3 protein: CASSPGGTENQPQHF
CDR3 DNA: TGCGCCAGCAGTCCCGGCGGGACGGAGAATCAGCCCCAGCATTTT

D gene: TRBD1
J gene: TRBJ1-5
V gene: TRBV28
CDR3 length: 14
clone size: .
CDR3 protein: CASSLGQANGPQHF
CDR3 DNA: TGTGCCAGCAGTTTAGGACAGGCAAATGGGCCCCAGCATTTT

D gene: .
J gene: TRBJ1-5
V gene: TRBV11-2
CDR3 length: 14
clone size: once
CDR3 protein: CASSWTDSNQPQHF
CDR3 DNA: TGTGCCAGCAGCTGGACGGATAGCAATCAGCCCCAGCATTTT

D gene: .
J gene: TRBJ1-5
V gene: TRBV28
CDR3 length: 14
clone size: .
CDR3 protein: CASETENSNQPQHF
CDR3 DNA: TGTGCCAGCGAGACGGAAAATAGCAATCAGCCCCAGCATTTT

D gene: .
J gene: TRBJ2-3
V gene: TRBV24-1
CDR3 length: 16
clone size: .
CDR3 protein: CATSDLQIGTDDTQYF
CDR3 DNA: TGTGCCACCAGTGATTTGCAAATAGGGACGGACGATACGCAGTATTTT

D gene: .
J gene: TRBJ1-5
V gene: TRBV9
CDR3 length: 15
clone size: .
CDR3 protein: CASSAGQNSNQPQHF
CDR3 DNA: TGTGCCAGCAGCGCCGGACAGAATAGCAATCAGCCCCAGCATTTT

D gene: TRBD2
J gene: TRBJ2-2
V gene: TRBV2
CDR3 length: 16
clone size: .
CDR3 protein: CASSELAGAITGELFF
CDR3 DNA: TGTGCCAGCAGTGAACTAGCGGGAGCGATCACCGGGGAGCTGTTTTTT

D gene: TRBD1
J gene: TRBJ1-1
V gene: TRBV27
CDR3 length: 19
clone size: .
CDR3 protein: CASSVGRTGGGSGNTEAFF
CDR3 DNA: TGTGCCAGCAGTGTCGGACGTACAGGGGGCGGGAGCGGAAACACTGAAGCTTTCTTT

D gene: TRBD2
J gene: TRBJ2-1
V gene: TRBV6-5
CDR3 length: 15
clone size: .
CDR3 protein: CASRAGLAGYNEQFF
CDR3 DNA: TGTGCCAGCAGAGCAGGACTAGCGGGATACAATGAGCAGTTCTTC

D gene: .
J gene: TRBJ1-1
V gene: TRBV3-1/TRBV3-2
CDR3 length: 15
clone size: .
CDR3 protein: CASRNDPGRDTEAFF
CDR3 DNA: TGTGCCAGCAGAAACGATCCGGGAAGGGACACTGAAGCTTTCTTT

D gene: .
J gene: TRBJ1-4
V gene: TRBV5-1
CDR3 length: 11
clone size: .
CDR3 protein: CASSYGEKLFF
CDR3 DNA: TGCGCCAGCAGCTATGGTGAAAAACTGTTTTTT

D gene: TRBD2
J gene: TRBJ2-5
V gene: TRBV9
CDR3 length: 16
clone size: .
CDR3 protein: CASSVALRGGLETQYF
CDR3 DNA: TGTGCCAGCAGCGTAGCTTTGCGGGGGGGCTTGGAGACCCAGTACTTC

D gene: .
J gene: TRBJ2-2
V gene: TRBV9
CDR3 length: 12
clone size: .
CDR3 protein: CASSALLGELFF
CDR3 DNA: TGTGCCAGCAGCGCCCTCCTGGGGGAGCTGTTTTTT

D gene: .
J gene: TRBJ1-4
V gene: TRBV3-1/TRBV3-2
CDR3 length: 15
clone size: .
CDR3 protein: CASSQPGNTNEKLFF
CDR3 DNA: TGTGCCAGCAGCCAGCCCGGGAATACAAATGAAAAACTGTTTTTT

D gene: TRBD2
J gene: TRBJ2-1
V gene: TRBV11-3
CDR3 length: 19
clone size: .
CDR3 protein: CASSFAGTSGRGGDNEQFF
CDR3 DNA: TGTGCCAGCAGCTTTGCCGGGACTAGCGGGAGGGGCGGGGACAATGAGCAGTTCTTC

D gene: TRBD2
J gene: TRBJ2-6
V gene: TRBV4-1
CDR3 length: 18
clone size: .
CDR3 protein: CASSHALAGAGGANVLTF
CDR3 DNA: TGCGCCAGCAGCCATGCGCTAGCGGGAGCAGGAGGGGCCAACGTCCTGACTTTC

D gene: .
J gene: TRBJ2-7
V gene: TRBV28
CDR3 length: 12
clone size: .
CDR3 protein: CASKSNSYEQYF
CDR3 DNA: TGTGCCAGCAAGTCTAATTCCTACGAGCAGTACTTC

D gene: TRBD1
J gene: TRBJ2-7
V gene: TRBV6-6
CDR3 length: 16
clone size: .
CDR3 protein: CASTTIGDRSSYEQYF
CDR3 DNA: TGTGCCAGCACTACGATCGGGGACAGGAGCTCCTACGAGCAGTACTTC

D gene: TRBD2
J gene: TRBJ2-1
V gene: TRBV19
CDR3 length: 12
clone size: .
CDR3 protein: CATSTSGNEQFF
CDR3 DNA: TGTGCCACCTCGACTAGCGGCAATGAGCAGTTCTTC

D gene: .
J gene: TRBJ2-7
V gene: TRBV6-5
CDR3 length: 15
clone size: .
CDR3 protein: CASSPTGSSSYEQYF
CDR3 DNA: TGTGCCAGCAGTCCGACAGGATCGAGCTCCTACGAGCAGTACTTC

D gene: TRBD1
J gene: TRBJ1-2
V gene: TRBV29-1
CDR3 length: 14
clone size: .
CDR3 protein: CSARDRENLYGYTF
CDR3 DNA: TGCAGCGCCAGGGACAGGGAAAACCTCTATGGCTACACCTTC

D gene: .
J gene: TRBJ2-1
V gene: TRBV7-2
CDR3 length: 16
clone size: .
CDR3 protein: CASSLNFGPEVNEQFF
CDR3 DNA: TGTGCCAGCAGCTTAAACTTCGGGCCTGAAGTTAATGAGCAGTTCTTC

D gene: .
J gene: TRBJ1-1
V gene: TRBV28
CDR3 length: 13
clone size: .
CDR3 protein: CAITPSGKTEAFF
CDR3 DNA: TGTGCTATAACACCATCAGGGAAGACTGAAGCTTTCTTT

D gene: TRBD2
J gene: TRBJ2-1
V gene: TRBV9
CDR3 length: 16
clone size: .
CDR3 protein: CASSVGASGGPNEQFF
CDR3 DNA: TGTGCCAGCAGCGTAGGCGCCAGCGGGGGCCCCAATGAGCAGTTCTTC

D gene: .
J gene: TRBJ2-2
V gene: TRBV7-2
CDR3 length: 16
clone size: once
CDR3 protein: CASSPLGPPNTGELFF
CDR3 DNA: TGTGCCAGCAGCCCCCTGGGCCCGCCGAACACCGGGGAGCTGTTTTTT

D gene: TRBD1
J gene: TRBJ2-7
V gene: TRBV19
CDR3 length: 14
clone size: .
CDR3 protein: CASRVDRGSYEQYF
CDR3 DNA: TGTGCCAGTAGGGTGGACAGGGGTTCCTACGAGCAGTACTTC

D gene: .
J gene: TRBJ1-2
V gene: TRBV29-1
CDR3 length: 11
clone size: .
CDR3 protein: CSVEGPRGYTF
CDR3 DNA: TGCAGCGTTGAAGGTCCCCGTGGCTACACCTTC

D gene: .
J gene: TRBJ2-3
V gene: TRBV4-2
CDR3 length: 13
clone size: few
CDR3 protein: CASSQGGMDTQYF
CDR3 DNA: TGTGCCAGCAGCCAAGGGGGCATGGATACGCAGTATTTT

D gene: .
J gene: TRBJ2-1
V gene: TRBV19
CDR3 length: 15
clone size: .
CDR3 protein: CASSIQGEGNNEQFF
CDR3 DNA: TGTGCCAGTAGTATTCAGGGGGAGGGAAACAATGAGCAGTTCTTC

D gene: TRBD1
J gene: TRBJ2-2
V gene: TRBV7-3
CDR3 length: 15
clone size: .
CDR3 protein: CASSRDRPLPGELFF
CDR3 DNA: TGTGCCAGCAGCCGGGACAGACCTTTACCCGGGGAGCTGTTTTTT

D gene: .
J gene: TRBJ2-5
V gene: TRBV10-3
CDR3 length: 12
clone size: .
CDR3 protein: CAISESGETQYF
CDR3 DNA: TGTGCCATCAGTGAGTCGGGGGAGACCCAGTACTTC

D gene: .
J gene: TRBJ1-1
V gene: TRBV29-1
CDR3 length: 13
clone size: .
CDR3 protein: CSVKQGQGTEAFF
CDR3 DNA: TGCAGCGTTAAACAGGGCCAAGGGACTGAAGCTTTCTTT